A single TCR beta chain is shown here with its context. The sample originates from a study of CD8+ T cells in alopecia areata. CDR1 is LGHNA and CDR2 is YSLEER in the germline V gene. This CDR3 has 14 residues. The V gene lost 1 base and the J gene lost 3 bases, with 9 bases spanning the gap. cDNA serving as the sequencing template came from extracted, reverse transcribed RNA. Using immunoSEQ multiplex PCR, the repertoire was profiled, and TCRdb retains in-frame clones only, with some absent. The sample lists roughly 180,000 clones, 63% occurring once. V gene TRBV4-3 combines with J gene TRBJ1-2, with D maybe TRBD1 (6 bases). Sample: CD4+ T cells sorted from blood, taken at week 0. This clonotype originated in a human donor with alopecia areata. The CDR3 DNA follows: TGCGCCAGCAGCCAAGGACCAGGGGACTATGGCTACACCTTC. Amino acid sequence: CASSQGPGDYGYTF.